This T cell receptor (beta chain) derives from a study of blood T cell repertoires in COVID-19. Study in general: Material from acute and convalescent COVID-19 was sourced from the United States, Italy and Spain. In each case, the material was cDNA or gDNA derived from T cells, B-cell-depleted T cells, or PBMCs.

V gave up 4 bases and J gave up 5 bases, with 24 bases separating them. Germline values: CDR1 MGHRA, CDR2 YSYEKL. The CDR3 totals 17 residues. Authors' methods: Nucleated cell number was recorded as an estimate derived from reference gene primer amplification. Assay used: immunoSEQ multiplex PCR; TCRdb lists only in-frame clones, some missing. V and J calls plus clone size are reproduced from that table; the DNA served to infer D and trimming. The data hold 45,000 to 50,000 clones, with around 80% observed a single time. The clonotype originates from a man older than 75 in a cohort sampled during active COVID-19. Sample: peripheral blood. The chain couples TRBV4-1 to TRBJ2-7, with D possibly matching TRBD2 (6 bases). The CDR3 protein is CASSLLPPPSGSHEQYF. The CDR3 DNA follows: TGCGCCAGCAGCCTCCTACCCCCCCCGAGCGGGTCCCACGAGCAGTACTTC.